This T cell receptor beta chain emerged from a study of persistence of HIV-infected CD4 T cells. Study summary: CD4+ T cells responding to CMV or HIV-1 Gag were isolated. Regarding the study as a whole: Antigen-responding cells were enriched for degenerate expanded CDR3beta sequences.

This clone came up once. What it binds is unknown. The CDR3 covers 13 residues. The V and J ends lost 8 bases and 0 bases respectively, with 8 bases between them. The stimulus was an HIV-1 Gag 15-mer peptide pool, 0.85 to 1 ug/peptide/mL. Sorted nonresponding memory CD4+ T cells were CD40L-negative, CD69-negative, CD45RO-high. The immunoSEQ assay was version 4, run in survey mode. Here immunoSEQ multiplex PCR was the method, and the copy in TCRdb shows in-frame clones only, minus some. The sample includes tens of thousands of clones, 75% to 85% of them seen just once. The material sequenced was CD4+ T cells sorted from PBMCs after roughly 19-hour stimulation, taken from a patient who received antiretroviral therapy. The chain couples TRBV12-3 or TRBV12-4 to TRBJ2-1; no clear D. The TCR comes from an adult man with HIV who was CMV-seropositive. Here the CDR3 reads CASRRSSYNEQFF. The CDR3 DNA sequence: TGTGCCAGCCGACGAAGCTCCTACAATGAGCAGTTCTTC.